These 3 T cell receptor beta chains came from one sample sequenced in a study of blood T cells in healthy people across ages. A second PCR of 7 to 11 cycles used a sample-barcoded 5' primer and a J-beta primer mix. TCRdb analysed the 5' RACE reads with MiXCR anew, one entry per CDR3 protein. Seen here are hundreds of thousands of distinct CDR3 sequences, roughly 30% observed once, and the top ten hold 15% to 19%. The sample comprised blood. Receptor source: a woman aged 80 or older in good health.

This clonotype was picked up many times. The genes are TRBV28 and TRBJ2-1; D uncertain. CDR1 is MDHEN and CDR2 is SYDVKM in the germline V gene. V shed 8 bases and J shed 0 bases, with 11 bases lying between them. CDR3 length equals 14 residues. CDR3 amino acids: CASASGLSYNEQFF. The CDR3 nucleotides read TGTGCCAGCGCGTCCGGGCTCTCCTACAATGAGCAGTTCTTC. Variable domain in full (rest from reference TRBV28 and TRBJ2-1): DVKVTQSSRYLVKRTGEKVFLECVQDMDHENMFWYRQDPGLGLRLIYFSYDVKMKEKGDIPEGYSVSREKKERFSLILESASTNQTSMYLCASASGLSYNEQFFGPGTRLTVL.

The sample holds a few counts of this clonotype. This chain joins TRBV7-9 and TRBJ1-4, with 8 bases identical to TRBD1. Germline V gene data show CDR1 as SEHNR and CDR2 as FQNEAQ (reference sequence). The CDR3 runs to 16 residues. V shed 3 bases, J shed 6 bases, and the junction held 9 bases outside the gene matches. CDR3 amino acids: CASSFRTGTGDEKLFF. CDR3 DNA sequence: TGTGCCAGCAGCTTTCGGACAGGGACGGGAGATGAAAAACTGTTTTTT. The whole variable domain, remainder taken from reference TRBV7-9 and TRBJ1-4, is DTGVSQNPRHKITKRGQNVTFRCDPISEHNRLYWYRQTLGQGPEFLTYFQNEAQLEKSRLLSDRFSAERPKGSFSTLEIQRTEQGDSAMYLCASSFRTGTGDEKLFFGSGTQLSVL.

This clonotype was seen repeatedly, ten times or more. V usage is TRBV18 and J usage is TRBJ2-5; 11 bases line up with TRBD2. The CDR3 consists of 16 residues. V shed 6 bases, J shed 0 bases, and the junction held 6 bases outside the gene matches. Germline loops: CDR1 KGHSH, CDR2 LQKENI. CDR3: CASSPASGGNQETQYF. CDR3 bases: TGTGCCAGCTCGCCCGCTAGCGGGGGGAACCAAGAGACCCAGTACTTC.